Each of the 18 T cell receptor beta chains below was sequenced from the same sample in a study of T cell changes during pregnancy in multiple sclerosis. Measured with immunoSEQ multiplex PCR; TCRdb has only the in-frame clones, and not every one. The sample consists of tens of thousands of clones, 75% to 95% of them appearing once. This specimen was CD4+ T cells from peripheral blood mononuclear cells, taken before pregnancy. The source is a female donor with multiple sclerosis, enrolled in a pregnancy study.

The chain uses TRBV15 and TRBJ2-3; 16 bases match TRBD2. J was trimmed by 5 bases and V by 6 bases; bases with no gene match: 8. CDR3 size: 17 residues. CDR1 is LNHNV and CDR2 is YYDKDF in the germline V gene (reference sequence). The DNA for the CDR3 is TGTGCCACCAGTGCGGGACTAGCGGGAGGGCCAAGAGATACGCAGTATTTT. Protein product: CATSAGLAGGPRDTQYF.

The rearrangement links TRBV6-6 to TRBJ2-7, with TRBD1 matching 11 bases. J lost 7 bases, V lost 6 bases, and 8 bases had no gene match. From germline, CDR1 is MNHNY and CDR2 SVGAGI (reference sequence). This CDR3 is built from 14 residues. CDR3 DNA sequence: TGTGCCAGCAGACGTGGACAGGGGGCTCTGGAGCAGTACTTC. It encodes CASRRGQGALEQYF.

V is TRBV9 and J is TRBJ2-3, with TRBD2 matching over 10 bases. J was trimmed by 6 bases and V by 2 bases; bases with no gene match: 6. Per germline, CDR1 SGDLS and CDR2 YYNGEE. The CDR3 runs 15 residues. CDR3 DNA: TGTGCCAGCAGCGTTACCGGGACTAGCGCCGATACGCAGTATTTT. Translation: CASSVTGTSADTQYF.

This chain connects TRBV7-2 to TRBJ2-7; D may be TRBD2 (7 bases). Germline V gene data show CDR1 as SGHTA and CDR2 as FQGNSA. The CDR3 runs 14 residues. The V end lost 5 bases, the J end lost 4 bases, and 15 bases lay between the germline ends. CDR3 protein: CASSLRGAGYEQYF. CDR3 nucleotide sequence: TGTGCCAGCAGCCTCCGGGGGGCAGGTTACGAGCAGTACTTC.

This chain links TRBV28 with TRBJ1-2; weak D call: TRBD1 (6 bases). The CDR3 length is 15 residues. V was clipped by 6 bases and J by 2 bases, with 16 bases between them. Germline V gives CDR1 MDHEN, CDR2 SYDVKM. CDR3 DNA sequence: TGTGCCAGCAGCCGGACAGCCGCTCAAAACTATGGCTACACCTTC. Protein: CASSRTAAQNYGYTF.

This chain connects TRBV7-3 to TRBJ2-3; tentative D call: TRBD1 (7 bases). CDR3 length equals 16 residues. Looked up from germline, CDR1 is SGHTA and CDR2 is FQGTGA. V lost 5 bases and J lost 5, with 20 bases in between. The CDR3 is CASSPQRGLAQDTQYF. As DNA, the CDR3 is TGTGCCAGCAGCCCCCAGAGGGGGCTAGCGCAAGATACGCAGTATTTT.

The chain is built from TRBV21-1 and TRBJ2-1; the listed D gene, TRBD2, was not tested against the DNA. TRBV21-1 is noted as a pseudogene. CDR3 length: 19 residues. The CDR3 loop reads CASSGPGLRILQGYNEQFF. The CDR3 nucleotides read TGTGCCAGCAGCGGACCGGGACTGAGGATACTACAAGGATACAATGAGCAGTTCTTC.

This clone has just one count. V usage is TRBV5-6 and J usage is TRBJ1-5; D possibly corresponds to TRBD1 (6 bases). Germline CDR1 SGHDT, CDR2 YYEEEE. Trimming took off 3 bases at V and 7 bases at J, with 20 bases between the two ends. CDR3 length: 16 amino acids. The CDR3 DNA is TGTGCCAGCAGCTCTGGGGGCGGTCCAGGGGTACAGCCCCAGCATTTT. Translating gives CASSSGGGPGVQPQHF.

This sequence joins TRBV5-1 and TRBJ2-5, with 7 bases that match TRBD2. The CDR3 covers 15 residues. The V and J ends lost 6 bases and 4 bases, in that order; junction bases with no gene match: 12. Germline lookup yields CDR1 SGHRS and CDR2 YFSETQ. Here the CDR3 reads CASTPSPGLRETQYF. CDR3 nucleotide sequence: TGCGCCAGCACGCCTTCCCCGGGACTACGAGAGACCCAGTACTTC.

The chain carries TRBV29-1 and TRBJ2-5; TRBD1 matches at 7 bases. CDR1 and CDR2 (germline): SQVTM, ANQGSEA. The CDR3 runs 15 residues. The J segment lost 2 bases and the V segment lost 7 bases, leaving 13 bases of the junction unmatched. Here the CDR3 reads CSAWGQRVGQETQYF. CDR3 nucleotides: TGCAGCGCCTGGGGACAGCGAGTAGGTCAAGAGACCCAGTACTTC.

V is TRBV20-1 and J is TRBJ2-5, with 7 bases lining up with TRBD2. Germline values: CDR1 DFQATT, CDR2 SNEGSKA (reference sequence). The CDR3 totals 11 residues. V lost 6 bases to trimming and J lost 2 bases; unmatched junction nucleotides: 0. CDR3 nucleotide sequence: TGCAGTGCCGGGGGGCAAGAGACCCAGTACTTC. Translating gives CSAGGQETQYF.

V and J are TRBV28 and TRBJ1-1; TRBD1 matches 7 bases. Unmatched junction bases numbered 6, after V lost 3 bases and J lost 2 bases. The length of the CDR3 is 15 residues. Germline CDR1 MDHEN, CDR2 SYDVKM. The CDR3 region is CASSFGGTANTEAFF. Here the CDR3 DNA reads TGTGCCAGCAGTTTTGGCGGGACAGCTAACACTGAAGCTTTCTTT.

The V call is TRBV18, the J call TRBJ2-5, with 12 bases lining up with TRBD1. Germline CDR1 KGHSH, CDR2 LQKENI. J lost 5 bases, V lost 5 bases, and 3 bases had no gene match. The CDR3 covers 14 residues. DNA for the CDR3: TGTGCCAGCTCAAGGGACAGGGGGCACGAGACCCAGTACTTC. Residues: CASSRDRGHETQYF. The full variable domain, rest sourced from reference TRBV18 and TRBJ2-5, is NAGVMQNPRHLVRRRGQEARLRCSPMKGHSHVYWYRQLPEEGLKFMVYLQKENIIDESGMPKERFSAEFPKEGPSILRIQQVVRGDSAAYFCASSRDRGHETQYFGPGTRLLVL.

The rearrangement uses TRBV11-2 and TRBJ2-7; TRBD2 is a possible D gene (5 bases). Germline CDR1 SGHAT, CDR2 FQNNGV. V lost 3 bases and J 0 bases, leaving 12 bases between the germline ends. The CDR3 is made up of 15 amino acids. The CDR3 reads CASSFVAGPSYEQYF. DNA for the CDR3: TGTGCCAGCAGCTTCGTCGCGGGTCCCTCCTACGAGCAGTACTTC.

This rearrangement joins TRBV5-1 to TRBJ2-1; 7 bases map to TRBD2. The CDR3 is 13 residues long. V dropped 0 bases and J dropped 10; count of bases not matched to a gene: 4. Germline V lookup: CDR1 SGHRS, CDR2 YFSETQ. The CDR3 is CASSLERGREQFF. The CDR3 DNA is TGCGCCAGCAGCTTGGAGCGGGGTCGCGAGCAGTTCTTC.

The CDR3 nucleotides read TGTGCCACACTTAAAGGACAGGGAGGTGGGAACACTGAAGCTTTCTTT. This translates into CATLKGQGGGNTEAFF. This rearrangement joins TRBV10-3 to TRBJ1-1, with 8 bases fitting TRBD1. The CDR3 spans 16 residues. CDR1 is ENHRY and CDR2 is SYGVKD in the germline V gene. V trimming: 10 bases; J trimming: 1 base; junction bases outside the gene matches: 14.

The chain carries TRBV29-1 and TRBJ2-5; 7 bases map to TRBD1. V was pared by 8 bases and J by 7 bases, with 10 bases of the junction left unmatched. The CDR3 extends over 12 amino acids. CDR1 and CDR2 from the germline V gene are SQVTM and ANQGSEA. The CDR3 nucleotides read TGCAGCCAAACAGGGGCCGTAGGGACCCAGTACTTC. It specifies CSQTGAVGTQYF.

This clone appeared a single time. This sequence joins TRBV6-1 and TRBJ1-2, with unresolved D. Germline-derived CDR1 and CDR2 are MNHNS and SASEGT. Trimming shortened V by 2 bases and J by 6 bases, and 10 bases separated the two germline ends. The CDR3 is made up of 13 amino acids. The CDR3 sequence: CASSEKYGDGYTF. As DNA, the CDR3 is TGTGCCAGCAGTGAAAAGTACGGGGATGGCTACACCTTC.